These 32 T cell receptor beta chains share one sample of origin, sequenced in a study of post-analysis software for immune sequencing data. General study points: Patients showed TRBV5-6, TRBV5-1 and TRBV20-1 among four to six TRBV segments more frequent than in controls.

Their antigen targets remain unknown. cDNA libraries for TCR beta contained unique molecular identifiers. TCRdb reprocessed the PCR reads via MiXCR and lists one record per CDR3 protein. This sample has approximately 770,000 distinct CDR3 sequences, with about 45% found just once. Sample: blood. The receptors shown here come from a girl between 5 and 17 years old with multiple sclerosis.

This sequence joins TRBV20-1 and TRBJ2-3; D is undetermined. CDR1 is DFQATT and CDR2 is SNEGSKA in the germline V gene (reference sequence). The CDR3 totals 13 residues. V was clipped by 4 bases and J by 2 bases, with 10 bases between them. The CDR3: CSAMDTLTDTQYF. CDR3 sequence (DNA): TGCAGTGCTATGGATACCCTCACAGATACGCAGTATTTT.

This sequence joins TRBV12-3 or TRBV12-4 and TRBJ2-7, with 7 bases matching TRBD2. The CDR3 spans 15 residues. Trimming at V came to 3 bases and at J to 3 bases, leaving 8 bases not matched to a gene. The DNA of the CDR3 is TGTGCCAGCAGTTTTAATGGTCCGGGGGGCTACGAGCAGTACTTC. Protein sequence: CASSFNGPGGYEQYF.

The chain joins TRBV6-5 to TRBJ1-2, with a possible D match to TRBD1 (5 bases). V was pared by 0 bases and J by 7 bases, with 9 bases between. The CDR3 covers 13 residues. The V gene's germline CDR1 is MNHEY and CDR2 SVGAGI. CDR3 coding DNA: TGTGCCAGCAGTTACTCCCAGGGTGGTGGCTACACCTTC. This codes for CASSYSQGGGYTF.

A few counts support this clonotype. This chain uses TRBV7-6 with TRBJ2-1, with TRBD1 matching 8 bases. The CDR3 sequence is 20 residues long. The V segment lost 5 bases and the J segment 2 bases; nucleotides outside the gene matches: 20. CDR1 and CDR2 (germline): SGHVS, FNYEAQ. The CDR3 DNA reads TGTGCCAGCAGCCAAAGACAGGGGCGAGAGGCGGTCCCGGCCTACAATGAGCAGTTCTTC. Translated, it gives CASSQRQGREAVPAYNEQFF. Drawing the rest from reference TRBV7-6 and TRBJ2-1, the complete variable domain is GAGVSQSPRYKVTKRGQDVALRCDPISGHVSLYWYRQALGQGPEFLTYFNYEAQQDKSGLPNDRFSAERPEGSISTLTIQRTEQRDSAMYRCASSQRQGREAVPAYNEQFFGPGTRLTVL.

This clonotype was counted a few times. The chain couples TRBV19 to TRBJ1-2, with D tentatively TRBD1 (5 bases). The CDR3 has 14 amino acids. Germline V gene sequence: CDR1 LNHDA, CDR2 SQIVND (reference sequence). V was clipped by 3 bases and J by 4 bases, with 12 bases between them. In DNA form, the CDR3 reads TGTGCCAGTAGTATGACAGTCAAAACCTATGGCTACACCTTC. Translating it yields CASSMTVKTYGYTF. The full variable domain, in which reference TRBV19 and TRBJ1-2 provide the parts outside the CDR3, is DGGITQSPKYLFRKEGQNVTLSCEQNLNHDAMYWYRQDPGQGLRLIYYSQIVNDFQKGDIAEGYSVSREKKESFPLTVTSAQKNPTAFYLCASSMTVKTYGYTFGSGTRLTVV.

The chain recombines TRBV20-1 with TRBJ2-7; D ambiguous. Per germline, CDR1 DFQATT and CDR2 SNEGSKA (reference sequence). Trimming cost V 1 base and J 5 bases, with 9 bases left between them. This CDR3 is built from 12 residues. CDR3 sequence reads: CSARAATHEQYF. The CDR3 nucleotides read TGCAGTGCTAGAGCGGCTACCCACGAGCAGTACTTC.

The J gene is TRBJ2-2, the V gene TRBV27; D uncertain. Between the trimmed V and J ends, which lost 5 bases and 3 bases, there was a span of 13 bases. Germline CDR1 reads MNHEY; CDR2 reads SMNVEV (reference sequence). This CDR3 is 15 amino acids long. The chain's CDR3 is CASSRWVPDTGELFF. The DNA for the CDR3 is TGTGCCAGCAGTCGGTGGGTGCCCGACACCGGGGAGCTGTTTTTT.

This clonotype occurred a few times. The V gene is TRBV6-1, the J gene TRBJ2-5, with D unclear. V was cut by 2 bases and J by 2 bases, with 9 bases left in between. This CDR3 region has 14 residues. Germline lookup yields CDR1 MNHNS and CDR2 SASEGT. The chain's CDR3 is CASSEYDGQETQYF. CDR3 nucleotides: TGTGCCAGCAGTGAATACGACGGACAAGAGACCCAGTACTTC.

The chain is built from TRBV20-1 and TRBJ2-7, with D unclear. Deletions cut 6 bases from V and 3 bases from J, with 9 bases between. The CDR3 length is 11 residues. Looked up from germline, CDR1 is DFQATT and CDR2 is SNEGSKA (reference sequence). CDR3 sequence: CSAPDIYEQYF. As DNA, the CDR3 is TGCAGTGCCCCAGACATCTACGAGCAGTACTTC.

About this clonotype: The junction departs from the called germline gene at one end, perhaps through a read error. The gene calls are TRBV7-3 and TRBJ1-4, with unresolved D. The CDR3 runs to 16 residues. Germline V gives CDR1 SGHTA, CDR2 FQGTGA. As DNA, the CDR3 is TGTGCCAGCAGCTTAAATGTCGGGTCAACTAATGAAAAACGGTTTTTT. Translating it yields CASSLNVGSTNEKRFF.

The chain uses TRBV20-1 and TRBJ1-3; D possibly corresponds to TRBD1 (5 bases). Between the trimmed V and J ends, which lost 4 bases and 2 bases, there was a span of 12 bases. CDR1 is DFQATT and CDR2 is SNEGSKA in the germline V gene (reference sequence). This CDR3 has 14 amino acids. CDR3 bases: TGCAGTGCTATTGGGACTATCACTGGAAACACCATATATTTT. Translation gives CSAIGTITGNTIYF.

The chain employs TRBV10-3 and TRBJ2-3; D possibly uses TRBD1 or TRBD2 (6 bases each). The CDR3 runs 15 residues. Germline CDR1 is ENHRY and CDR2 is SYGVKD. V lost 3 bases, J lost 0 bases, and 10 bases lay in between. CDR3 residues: CAISEGGPSTDTQYF. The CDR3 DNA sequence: TGTGCCATCAGTGAAGGGGGGCCCAGCACAGATACGCAGTATTTT.

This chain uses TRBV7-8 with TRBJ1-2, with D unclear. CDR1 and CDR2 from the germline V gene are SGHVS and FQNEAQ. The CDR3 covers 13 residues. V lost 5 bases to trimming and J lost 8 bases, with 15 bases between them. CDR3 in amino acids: CASSERLGRGYTF. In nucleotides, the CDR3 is TGTGCCAGCAGCGAGCGGTTAGGACGGGGCTACACCTTC. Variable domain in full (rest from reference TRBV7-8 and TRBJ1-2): GAGVSQSPRYKVAKRGQDVALRCDPISGHVSLFWYQQALGQGPEFLTYFQNEAQLDKSGLPSDRFFAERPEGSVSTLKIQRTQQEDSAVYLCASSERLGRGYTFGSGTRLTVV.

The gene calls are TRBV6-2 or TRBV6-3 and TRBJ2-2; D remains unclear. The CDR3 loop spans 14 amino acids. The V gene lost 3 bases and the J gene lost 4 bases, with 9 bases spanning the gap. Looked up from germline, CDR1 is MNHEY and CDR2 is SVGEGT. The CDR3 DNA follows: TGTGCCAGCAGTTATAGTACCGCCACCGGGGAGCTGTTTTTT. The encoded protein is CASSYSTATGELFF.

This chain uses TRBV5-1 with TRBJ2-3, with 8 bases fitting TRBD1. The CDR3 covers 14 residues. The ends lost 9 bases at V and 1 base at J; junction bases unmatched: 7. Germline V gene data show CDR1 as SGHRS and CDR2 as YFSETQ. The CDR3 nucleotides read TGCGCCACATCCTCGGGACAGGGCACAGATACGCAGTATTTT. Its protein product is CATSSGQGTDTQYF.

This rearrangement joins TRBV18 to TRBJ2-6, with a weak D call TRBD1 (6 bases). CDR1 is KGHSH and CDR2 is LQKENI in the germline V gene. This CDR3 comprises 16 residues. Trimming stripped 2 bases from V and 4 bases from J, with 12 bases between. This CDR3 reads CASSPFQGSGANVLTF. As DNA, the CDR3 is TGTGCCAGCTCACCATTTCAGGGGTCAGGGGCCAACGTCCTGACTTTC.

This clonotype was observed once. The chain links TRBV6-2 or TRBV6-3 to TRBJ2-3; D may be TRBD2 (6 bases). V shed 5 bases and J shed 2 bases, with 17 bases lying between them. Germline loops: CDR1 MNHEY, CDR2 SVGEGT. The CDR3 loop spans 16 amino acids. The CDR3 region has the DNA TGTGCCAGCAGTCCGCGACGACTAGTAAACACAGATACGCAGTATTTT. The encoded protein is CASSPRRLVNTDTQYF.

Written as DNA, the CDR3 is TGTGCCAGCAGCCCCCAAGCGGGGCCGTTCTACGAGCAGTACTTC. Amino acid sequence: CASSPQAGPFYEQYF. The chain joins TRBV7-8 to TRBJ2-7, with TRBD2 matching 7 bases. CDR1 SGHVS and CDR2 FQNEAQ come from the germline V gene. The CDR3 has 15 amino acids. J lost 3 bases, V lost 5 bases, and 10 bases had no gene match.

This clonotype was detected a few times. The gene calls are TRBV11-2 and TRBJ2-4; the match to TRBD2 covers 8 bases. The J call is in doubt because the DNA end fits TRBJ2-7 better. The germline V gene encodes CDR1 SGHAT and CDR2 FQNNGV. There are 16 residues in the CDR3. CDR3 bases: TGTGCCAGCAGCTTAGAATTTCCAGCGGGAGTCTACGAGCAGTACTTC. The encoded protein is CASSLEFPAGVYEQYF.

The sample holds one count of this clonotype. The CDR3 region is CAQKVADTYEQYF. CDR3 DNA: TGTGCCCAGAAAGTAGCGGATACCTACGAGCAGTACTTC. The genes are TRBV30 and TRBJ2-7, with D possibly matching TRBD2 (6 bases). From germline, CDR1 is GTSNPN and CDR2 SVGIG (reference sequence). The germline V and J ends were trimmed by 8 bases and 2 bases, with 16 bases remaining between them. This CDR3 is 13 amino acids long.

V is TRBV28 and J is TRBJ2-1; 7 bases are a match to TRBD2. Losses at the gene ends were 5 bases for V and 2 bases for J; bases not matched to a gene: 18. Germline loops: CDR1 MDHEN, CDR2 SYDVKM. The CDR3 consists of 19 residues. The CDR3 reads CASSPLGLAGTSPYNEQFF. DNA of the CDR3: TGTGCCAGCAGTCCCCTAGGTTTAGCGGGTACGAGCCCCTACAATGAGCAGTTCTTC.

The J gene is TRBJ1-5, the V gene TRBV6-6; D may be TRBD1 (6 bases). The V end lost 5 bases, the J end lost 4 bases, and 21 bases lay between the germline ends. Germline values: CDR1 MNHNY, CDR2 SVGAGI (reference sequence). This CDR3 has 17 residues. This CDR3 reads CASSTPTGDPTNQPQHF. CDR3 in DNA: TGTGCCAGCAGTACACCGACAGGAGATCCTACTAATCAGCCCCAGCATTTT.

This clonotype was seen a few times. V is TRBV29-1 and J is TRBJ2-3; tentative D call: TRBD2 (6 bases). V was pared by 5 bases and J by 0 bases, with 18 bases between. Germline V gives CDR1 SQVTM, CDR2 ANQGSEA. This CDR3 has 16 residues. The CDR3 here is CSVLGVAGTSTDTQYF. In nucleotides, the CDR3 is TGCAGCGTTTTAGGGGTGGCGGGGACTAGCACAGATACGCAGTATTTT.

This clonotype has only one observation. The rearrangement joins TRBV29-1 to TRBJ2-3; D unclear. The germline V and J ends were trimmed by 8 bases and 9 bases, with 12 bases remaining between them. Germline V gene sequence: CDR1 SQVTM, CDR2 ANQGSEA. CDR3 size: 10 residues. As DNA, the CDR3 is TGCAGCATCTATCGCCGGACGCAGTATTTT. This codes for CSIYRRTQYF.

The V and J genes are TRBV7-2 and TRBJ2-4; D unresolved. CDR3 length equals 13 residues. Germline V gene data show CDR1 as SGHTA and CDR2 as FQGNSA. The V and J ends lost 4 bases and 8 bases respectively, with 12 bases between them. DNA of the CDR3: TGTGCCAGCAGCTGCGATGCGGTTGACATTCAGTACTTC. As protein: CASSCDAVDIQYF.

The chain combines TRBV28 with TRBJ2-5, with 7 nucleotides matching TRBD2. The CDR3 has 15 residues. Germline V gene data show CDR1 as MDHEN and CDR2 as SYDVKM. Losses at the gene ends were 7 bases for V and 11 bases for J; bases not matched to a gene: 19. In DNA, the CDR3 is TGTGCCAGCAATTCCCGGTCAACCGGGAGGTATGAGCAGTACTTC. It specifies CASNSRSTGRYEQYF.

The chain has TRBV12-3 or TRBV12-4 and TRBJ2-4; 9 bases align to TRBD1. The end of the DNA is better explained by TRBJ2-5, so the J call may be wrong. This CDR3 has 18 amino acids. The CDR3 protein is CASTTGTGTSYGQETQYF. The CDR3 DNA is TGTGCCAGCACCACCGGGACAGGGACCTCCTACGGACAAGAGACCCAGTACTTC.

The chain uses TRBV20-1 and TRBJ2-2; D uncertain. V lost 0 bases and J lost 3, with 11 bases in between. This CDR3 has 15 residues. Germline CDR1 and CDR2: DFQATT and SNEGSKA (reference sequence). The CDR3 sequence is CSARDELRDTGELFF. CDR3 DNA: TGCAGTGCTAGAGATGAACTACGAGACACCGGGGAGCTGTTTTTT.

The CDR3, as DNA: TGCAGTGCTAGAGATCAGGCTAGTCACACAGATACGCAGTATTTT. Translated: CSARDQASHTDTQYF. The chain uses TRBV20-1 and TRBJ2-3; D uncertain. The CDR3 is made up of 15 amino acids. Germline CDR1 and CDR2: DFQATT and SNEGSKA (reference sequence). V lost 0 bases to trimming and J lost 2 bases, with 12 bases between them.

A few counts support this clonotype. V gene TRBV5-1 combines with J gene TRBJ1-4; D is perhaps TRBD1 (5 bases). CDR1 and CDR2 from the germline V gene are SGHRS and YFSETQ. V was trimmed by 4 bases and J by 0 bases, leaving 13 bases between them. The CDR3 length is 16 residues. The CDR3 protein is CASSPTAPATNEKLFF. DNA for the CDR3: TGCGCCAGCAGCCCGACAGCGCCCGCAACTAATGAAAAACTGTTTTTT.

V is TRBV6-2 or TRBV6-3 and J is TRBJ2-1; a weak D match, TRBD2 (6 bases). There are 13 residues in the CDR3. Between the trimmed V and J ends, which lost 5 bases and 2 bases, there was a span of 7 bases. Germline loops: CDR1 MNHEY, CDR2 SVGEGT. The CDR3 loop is CASSTSTYNEQFF. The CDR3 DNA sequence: TGTGCCAGCAGTACTAGCACCTACAATGAGCAGTTCTTC.

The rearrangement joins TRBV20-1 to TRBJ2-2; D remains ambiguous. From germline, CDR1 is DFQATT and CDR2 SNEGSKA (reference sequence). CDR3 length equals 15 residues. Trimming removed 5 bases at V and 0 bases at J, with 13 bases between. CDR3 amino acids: CSAQTVIANTGELFF. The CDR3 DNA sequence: TGCAGTGCTCAGACCGTCATCGCGAACACCGGGGAGCTGTTTTTT.